Sequencing of this T cell receptor (beta chain) was carried out in a study of OX40 agonist ivuxolimab in advanced cancers. Profiled with immunoSEQ multiplex PCR; TCRdb holds only in-frame clones, not every one. This table holds about 75,000 clones, about 88% found once. The CDR3 sequence is 14 residues long. With 6 bases clipped from V and 7 bases from J, the junction kept 3 bases outside the gene matches. The V gene's germline CDR1 is MRHNA and CDR2 SNTAGT. The chain recombines TRBV6-4 with TRBJ2-2, with 12 bases identical to TRBD1. The starting material was CD4+ or CD8+ T cells sorted from blood, obtained in a trial of the OX40 agonist ivuxolimab. This TCR was sampled from an adult with an advanced solid tumor such as melanoma, head and neck, liver or kidney cancer. The CDR3 region is CASRGQGANGELFF. The CDR3 DNA reads as TGTGCCAGCAGGGGACAGGGGGCGAACGGGGAGCTGTTTTTT.